The present entry profiles one TCR beta chain with its context. Its antigen is undetermined. In the original analysis: Because ImmunoSEQ provided only junction sequences with no quality scores, the filtering differed. This table comes from immunoSEQ multiplex PCR, and its TCRdb copy is limited to in-frame clones, with some not included. The DNA gave D and trimming, while V, J and clone size come from that table. Counted here are 400,000 to 600,000 clones, around 75% occurring once; the ten biggest clones make up about 13%. Germline loops: CDR1 MDHEN, CDR2 SYDVKM. The CDR3 is made up of 15 amino acids. V gave up 7 bases and J gave up 5 bases, with 20 bases separating them. This record belongs to a study of shared clonotypes between healthy human individuals. Whole-study context: The study drew on two women and three men aged 18 to 49 as donors. Points from the study as a whole: Blood was the sole source, and tissue repertoires probably differ.

This sequence joins TRBV28 and TRBJ2-5, with D possibly TRBD2 on 7 matching bases. The sequenced material came from PBMCs. This TCR was sampled from a woman aged 40 to 50 in good health. Some clones in this sample may be carry-over from other donors' samples. This CDR3 is CASTTGGGGWETQYF. CDR3 coding DNA: TGTGCCAGCACCACCGGAGGCGGGGGCTGGGAGACCCAGTACTTC.